A single sample gave rise to the 10 T cell receptor beta chains below, sequenced in a study of Ad26.COV2.S vaccination and SARS-CoV-2 variants. Produced via immunoSEQ multiplex PCR; TCRdb's table is partial and in-frame only. The sample holds about 440,000 clones, around nine tenths seen once. Sample treatment: roughly 19 received Ad26.COV2.S at low or high dose, single or two shots; about 5 received placebo; per-sample allocation not given. Specimen acquisition occurred on day 63 following the initial vaccine or placebo injection. Sample: peripheral blood, taken in a trial of Ad26.COV2.S vaccine versus placebo. These receptor sequences come from a person aged 18-65 years who received the Ad26.COV2.S COVID-19 vaccine or a placebo.

Only one count was recorded for this clone. This sequence joins TRBV10-3 and TRBJ2-3, with a tentative D call TRBD2 (6 bases). V gave up 6 bases and J gave up 2 bases, with 12 bases separating them. The CDR3 length is 14 residues. Germline CDR1 is ENHRY and CDR2 is SYGVKD. The CDR3 DNA reads TGTGCCATCAGGGGACTCACGATCACAGATACGCAGTATTTT. It translates to CAIRGLTITDTQYF.

The CDR3 sequence: CASRTPDRYYEQYF. CDR3 nucleotides: TGTGCCAGCAGGACACCGGACAGGTATTACGAGCAGTACTTC. This chain uses TRBV28 with TRBJ2-7; 7 bases are shared with TRBD1. CDR1 is MDHEN and CDR2 is SYDVKM in the germline V gene. The CDR3 contains 14 residues. Unmatched junction bases numbered 9, after V lost 6 bases and J lost 4 bases.

The chain employs TRBV15 and TRBJ1-1; no clear D gene. V lost 3 bases and J 3 bases, leaving 14 bases between the germline ends. The CDR3 is 15 amino acids. CDR1 is LNHNV, CDR2 YYDKDF, per germline (reference sequence). The chain's CDR3 is CATSRDGISYTEAFF. CDR3 nucleotides: TGTGCCACCAGCAGGGACGGGATTTCATACACTGAAGCTTTCTTT.

This rearrangement joins TRBV6-6 to TRBJ2-5; D might be TRBD1 (8 bases). CDR1 is MNHNY and CDR2 is SVGAGI in the germline V gene (reference sequence). V lost 7 bases, J lost 5 bases, and 17 bases lay in between. This CDR3 has 14 residues. Written as DNA, the CDR3 is TGTGCCAGCACCTTAACAGGGGGAGGGGAGACCCAGTACTTC. Translated, it gives CASTLTGGGETQYF.

The chain combines TRBV28 with TRBJ1-1; D uncertain. Looked up from germline, CDR1 is MDHEN and CDR2 is SYDVKM. The CDR3 sequence is 11 residues long. Trimming took off 11 bases at V and 0 bases at J, with 7 bases between the two ends. The CDR3: CASEVNTEAFF. Here the CDR3 DNA reads TGTGCCTCGGAGGTGAACACTGAAGCTTTCTTT.

The rearrangement joins TRBV4-3 to TRBJ2-7; 7 bases match TRBD1. The CDR3 loop spans 15 amino acids. The V and J ends lost 0 bases and 2 bases, in that order; junction bases with no gene match: 4. Germline CDR1 and CDR2: LGHNA and YSLEER. For the CDR3, the DNA is TGCGCCAGCAGCCAAGATCTAGGGGGCCCCTACGAGCAGTACTTC. This sequence encodes CASSQDLGGPYEQYF.

The CDR3 sequence: CASSIDTSGRTQETQYF. The CDR3 DNA reads TGTGCCAGTAGTATAGACACTAGCGGGAGAACGCAAGAGACCCAGTACTTC. The chain combines TRBV19 with TRBJ2-5; 11 nucleotides align to TRBD2. The CDR3 contains 17 residues. Looked up from germline, CDR1 is LNHDA and CDR2 is SQIVND (reference sequence). The J segment lost 2 bases and the V segment lost 0 bases, leaving 5 bases of the junction unmatched.

This clone came up a few times. V gene TRBV25-1 combines with J gene TRBJ2-7; 8 nucleotides agree with TRBD2. Germline CDR1 MGHDK, CDR2 SYGVNS. The length of the CDR3 is 15 residues. With 1 base clipped from V and 3 bases from J, the junction kept 5 bases outside the gene matches. The CDR3, as DNA: TGTGCCAGCAGTGAATCGGTCGGGAGGGTCTACGAGCAGTACTTC. Protein sequence: CASSESVGRVYEQYF.

This sequence joins TRBV5-1 and TRBJ2-1; D is unresolved. CDR1 SGHRS and CDR2 YFSETQ come from the germline V gene. This CDR3 spans 13 amino acids. Trimming removed 0 bases from V and 7 bases from J, with 8 bases in between. The CDR3 reads CASSLGPANEQFF. For the CDR3, the DNA is TGCGCCAGCAGCTTGGGCCCAGCGAATGAGCAGTTCTTC.

The rearrangement uses TRBV7-8 and TRBJ2-5, with D possibly TRBD2 on 6 matching bases. The CDR3 contains 14 residues. The V and J ends lost 4 bases and 5 bases respectively, with 14 bases between them. Per germline, CDR1 SGHVS and CDR2 FQNEAQ. In DNA form, the CDR3 reads TGTGCCAGCAGCTCAAGGGGCGGAGGGGAGACCCAGTACTTC. It yields the protein CASSSRGGGETQYF.